Listed below are T cell receptor beta chains from one sample, sequenced in a study of response to subunit inactivated influenza vaccine. Using its own MiXCR run on the RT-PCR reads, TCRdb lists one record per CDR3 protein. Of hundreds of thousands of distinct CDR3 sequences in the sample, less than 25% were seen once. Sequences were derived from PBMCs from blood, sampled roughly 20 months after vaccination. Every receptor here comes from a man aged 50 to 75 who received an inactivated influenza vaccine. Both conserved end residues are part of each CDR3. The order of the fields is clone size, J gene, V gene, D gene, CDR3 protein, CDR3 DNA. A D gene is named only where the DNA matches it firmly. The size field is filled for only some rows; it gives once, few, many or a size class.

size: few; J: TRBJ2-7; V: TRBV15; D: TRBD1; CDR3: CATSREDRAALYF; DNA: TGTGCCACCAGCAGAGAAGACAGGGCAGCCCTATACTTC
size: few; J: TRBJ1-1; V: TRBV19; D: -; CDR3: CASSSGGYSTEAFF; DNA: TGTGCCAGTAGTTCTGGGGGGTATTCCACTGAAGCTTTCTTT
size: few; J: TRBJ2-5; V: TRBV12-3/TRBV12-4; D: TRBD2; CDR3: CASSFGGAWETQYF; DNA: TGTGCCAGCAGTTTCGGGGGGGCCTGGGAGACCCAGTACTTC
size: few; J: TRBJ1-1; V: TRBV20-1; D: TRBD1; CDR3: CSAVPGQGSGATYEAFF; DNA: TGCAGTGCCGTCCCGGGACAGGGGAGTGGGGCTACCTACGAAGCTTTCTTT
size: few; J: TRBJ1-1; V: TRBV15; D: -; CDR3: CATSTRQYTEAFF; DNA: TGTGCCACCAGCACCCGACAGTACACTGAAGCTTTCTTT
size: many; J: TRBJ2-3; V: TRBV27; D: -; CDR3: CASMGKGFTADTQYF; DNA: TGTGCCAGCATGGGTAAAGGGTTCACCGCAGATACGCAGTATTTT
size: -; J: TRBJ1-1; V: TRBV7-9; D: -; CDR3: CASSPRYGTDEAFF; DNA: TGTGCCAGCAGTCCCCGATACGGGACGGATGAAGCTTTCTTT
size: few; J: TRBJ1-5; V: TRBV12-3/TRBV12-4; D: -; CDR3: CASSRTPSGHYSNQPQHF; DNA: TGTGCCAGCAGCCGAACACCGTCTGGGCATTATAGCAATCAGCCCCAGCATTTT
size: few; J: TRBJ2-3; V: TRBV12-3/TRBV12-4; D: -; CDR3: CASTPSRGSTDTQYF; DNA: TGTGCCAGCACGCCGTCGAGGGGCAGCACAGATACGCAGTATTTT
size: -; J: TRBJ2-3; V: TRBV7-9; D: -; CDR3: CASSLKLGHPRGDTQYF; DNA: TGTGCCAGCAGCTTAAAGCTGGGACACCCCCGAGGAGATACGCAGTATTTT
size: -; J: TRBJ1-3; V: TRBV3-1; D: TRBD1; CDR3: CASSRTTGVGNTIYF; DNA: TGTGCCAGCAGCCGCACGACAGGGGTCGGAAACACCATATATTTT
size: -; J: TRBJ2-5; V: TRBV20-1; D: TRBD1; CDR3: CSARGQGFPETQYF; DNA: TGCAGTGCTCGAGGACAGGGGTTCCCAGAGACCCAGTACTTC
size: -; J: TRBJ1-2; V: TRBV7-3; D: -; CDR3: CASRLDRHGYTF; DNA: TGTGCCAGCAGATTGGACCGCCATGGCTACACCTTC
size: -; J: TRBJ1-2; V: TRBV7-8; D: -; CDR3: CASSARNYGYTF; DNA: TGTGCCAGCAGCGCCCGGAACTATGGCTACACCTTT
size: -; J: TRBJ2-3; V: TRBV3-1; D: TRBD1; CDR3: CASSLNRDRGHQDTQYF; DNA: TGTGCCAGCAGCCTGAACCGGGACAGGGGGCATCAAGATACGCAGTATTTT
size: -; J: TRBJ2-7; V: TRBV12-3/TRBV12-4; D: -; CDR3: CASTDRRSGYEQYF; DNA: TGTGCCAGCACCGATCGGAGGAGCGGCTACGAGCAGTACTTC
size: many; J: TRBJ1-4; V: TRBV10-3; D: TRBD1; CDR3: CAIRDREDEKLFF; DNA: TGTGCCATCAGGGACAGGGAGGATGAAAAACTGTTTTTT
size: -; J: TRBJ1-4; V: TRBV7-6; D: -; CDR3: CASSLGPRNEKLFF; DNA: TGTGCCAGCAGCTTAGGACCGAGAAATGAAAAACTGTTTTTT
size: few; J: TRBJ2-7; V: TRBV5-1; D: TRBD2; CDR3: CASSSELAGGYEQYF; DNA: TGCGCCAGCAGCTCAGAACTAGCGGGAGGGTACGAGCAGTACTTC
size: -; J: TRBJ2-7; V: TRBV7-2; D: TRBD2; CDR3: CASRGGGSREQYF; DNA: TGTGCCAGCAGGGGAGGCGGGAGTCGGGAGCAGTACTTC
size: few; J: TRBJ2-2; V: TRBV20-1; D: -; CDR3: CSARGTTGELFF; DNA: TGCAGTGCTAGAGGGACCACCGGGGAGCTGTTTTTT
size: -; J: TRBJ1-1; V: TRBV7-9; D: TRBD1; CDR3: CASSRWTGGIHTEAFF; DNA: TGTGCCAGCAGCCGGTGGACAGGGGGCATTCACACTGAAGCTTTCTTT
size: few; J: TRBJ2-3; V: TRBV3-1; D: TRBD1; CDR3: CASSQVEGQGTQYF; DNA: TGTGCCAGCAGCCAAGTCGAAGGACAGGGTACGCAGTATTTT
size: few; J: TRBJ2-1; V: TRBV5-1; D: TRBD2; CDR3: CASSSTSGSYNEQFF; DNA: TGCGCCAGCAGCTCGACTAGCGGGTCCTACAATGAGCAGTTCTTC
size: -; J: TRBJ2-1; V: TRBV7-2; D: -; CDR3: CASSLVRGALYNEQFF; DNA: TGTGCCAGCAGCTTAGTTCGGGGGGCCCTGTACAATGAGCAGTTCTTC
size: -; J: TRBJ1-2; V: TRBV5-1; D: TRBD1; CDR3: CASSRRDRGYGYTF; DNA: TGCGCCAGCAGTCGCCGGGACAGGGGTTATGGCTACACCTTC
size: few; J: TRBJ2-1; V: TRBV11-2; D: -; CDR3: CASSQRVGSYNEQFF; DNA: TGTGCCAGCAGCCAGAGGGTAGGCTCCTACAATGAGCAGTTCTTC
size: -; J: TRBJ2-7; V: TRBV28; D: -; CDR3: CASSLIGRPLYF; DNA: TGTGCCAGCAGTTTAATAGGACGGCCACTGTACTTC
size: -; J: TRBJ1-3; V: TRBV9; D: TRBD1; CDR3: CASSPTGESGNTIYF; DNA: TGTGCCAGCAGTCCTACAGGGGAATCGGGAAACACCATATATTTT
size: many; J: TRBJ1-1; V: TRBV2; D: -; CDR3: CASRGTPHGAFF; DNA: TGTGCCAGCAGGGGCACCCCCCACGGAGCTTTCTTT
size: -; J: TRBJ2-2; V: TRBV4-3; D: TRBD1; CDR3: CASSPSRDSRYTGELFF; DNA: TGCGCCAGCAGCCCCAGCCGGGACAGCCGATACACCGGGGAGCTGTTTTTT
size: -; J: TRBJ1-3; V: TRBV20-1; D: TRBD1; CDR3: CSARDSSGGTGNTIYF; DNA: TGCAGTGCTAGAGATTCTTCAGGGGGTACTGGAAACACCATATATTTT
size: few; J: TRBJ1-2; V: TRBV2; D: -; CDR3: CASSDAPEGYTF; DNA: TGTGCCAGCAGTGACGCCCCTGAGGGCTACACCTTC
size: few; J: TRBJ1-6; V: TRBV9; D: -; CDR3: CASSGGSGALHF; DNA: TGTGCCAGCAGCGGCGGGAGCGGAGCCCTCCACTTT
size: many; J: TRBJ1-2; V: TRBV18; D: -; CDR3: CASSPPYGNDGYTF; DNA: TGTGCCAGCTCACCACCATATGGGAACGATGGCTACACCTTC
size: few; J: TRBJ1-2; V: TRBV5-1; D: TRBD1; CDR3: CASSLWMTGDYGYTF; DNA: TGCGCCAGCAGCTTGTGGATGACAGGGGACTATGGCTACACCTTC
size: many; J: TRBJ1-2; V: TRBV2; D: TRBD1; CDR3: CASSRDRGPGYTF; DNA: TGTGCCAGCAGTCGGGACAGGGGGCCTGGCTACACCTTC
size: few; J: TRBJ2-6; V: TRBV5-4; D: TRBD1; CDR3: CASSFGNRGFGANVLTF; DNA: TGTGCCAGCAGCTTCGGAAACAGGGGATTTGGGGCCAACGTCCTGACTTTC
size: -; J: TRBJ1-1; V: TRBV4-3; D: -; CDR3: CASSQDIRNTEAFF; DNA: TGCGCCAGCAGCCAAGATATAAGAAACACTGAAGCTTTCTTT
size: -; J: TRBJ1-2; V: TRBV20-1; D: -; CDR3: CSARPQNYGYTF; DNA: TGCAGTGCTAGACCCCAGAACTATGGCTACACCTTC
size: few; J: TRBJ1-5; V: TRBV20-1; D: -; CDR3: CSVPKRGSSNQPQHF; DNA: TGCAGTGTTCCAAAAAGGGGGTCGAGCAATCAGCCCCAGCATTTT
size: few; J: TRBJ2-3; V: TRBV20-1; D: TRBD1; CDR3: CSARSLGGQGAADTQYF; DNA: TGCAGTGCTAGATCCTTAGGAGGGCAGGGGGCCGCAGATACGCAGTATTTT
size: -; J: TRBJ2-5; V: TRBV4-3; D: -; CDR3: CASSLYFKQGGVQETQYF; DNA: TGCGCCAGCAGCCTTTACTTTAAACAGGGAGGGGTACAAGAGACCCAGTACTTC
size: -; J: TRBJ2-1; V: TRBV12-3/TRBV12-4; D: -; CDR3: CASSSGPRDEQFF; DNA: TGTGCCAGCAGTTCCGGCCCCAGGGATGAGCAGTTCTTC
size: -; J: TRBJ2-7; V: TRBV13; D: -; CDR3: CASMKASSYEQYF; DNA: TGTGCCAGCATGAAGGCTTCCTCCTACGAGCAGTACTTC
size: -; J: TRBJ2-7; V: TRBV20-1; D: -; CDR3: CSARVWNRANNYEQYF; DNA: TGCAGTGCTAGAGTGTGGAACAGGGCCAATAACTACGAGCAGTACTTC
size: -; J: TRBJ1-2; V: TRBV10-3; D: TRBD1; CDR3: CAISRDRDYGYTF; DNA: TGTGCCATCAGTAGGGACAGGGACTATGGCTACACCTTC
size: once; J: TRBJ2-3; V: TRBV7-8; D: -; CDR3: CASSSYRGSTDTQYF; DNA: TGTGCCAGCAGCTCGTATCGGGGGAGCACAGATACGCAGTATTTT
size: few; J: TRBJ1-4; V: TRBV7-9; D: -; CDR3: CASSSGQYEKLFF; DNA: TGTGCCAGCAGCTCCGGACAATATGAAAAACTGTTTTTT
size: few; J: TRBJ2-1; V: TRBV6-6; D: TRBD2; CDR3: CASSSGLAKQFF; DNA: TGTGCCAGCAGTTCAGGACTAGCGAAGCAGTTCTTC
size: few; J: TRBJ2-1; V: TRBV11-3; D: -; CDR3: CASSLGAWAYNEQFF; DNA: TGTGCCAGCAGCTTGGGGGCTTGGGCTTACAATGAGCAGTTCTTC
size: -; J: TRBJ2-7; V: TRBV2; D: -; CDR3: CASSPEGTLSYEQYF; DNA: TGTGCCAGCAGTCCAGAGGGGACACTATCCTACGAGCAGTACTTC